This record concerns one T cell receptor beta chain sequence. The antigen is undetermined. The source of the sample is a study of CD8 T cells in Susac syndrome. General study points: It was acknowledged by the study that relatively few individuals were included in its TCR sequencing and HLA analysis.

Random hexamers primed reverse transcription of about 0.5 to 1 ug RNA. The TCR beta CDR3 was amplified by immunoSEQ multiplex PCR across 54 Vbeta, 13 Jbeta. TCRdb called the immunoSEQ multiplex PCR reads again in MiXCR, with one record for every CDR3 protein. Among approximately 220,000 distinct CDR3 sequences listed, 92% were seen once. While CD8+ and CD4+ T cells were isolated negatively, TEMRA cells were enriched by FACS. The TCR comes from a human donor with multiple sclerosis. Sequenced material: CD8+ T cells from PBMCs.

The CDR3 here is CASSSEAGVAKNIQYF. Here the CDR3 DNA reads TGTGCCAGCAGCTCAGAGGCAGGGGTAGCCAAAAACATTCAGTACTTC. J is TRBJ2-4 and V is TRBV7-9, with a tentative D call TRBD1 (6 bases). V was cut by 4 bases and J by 0 bases, with 13 bases left in between. This CDR3 spans 16 amino acids. CDR1 SEHNR and CDR2 FQNEAQ come from the germline V gene (reference sequence).